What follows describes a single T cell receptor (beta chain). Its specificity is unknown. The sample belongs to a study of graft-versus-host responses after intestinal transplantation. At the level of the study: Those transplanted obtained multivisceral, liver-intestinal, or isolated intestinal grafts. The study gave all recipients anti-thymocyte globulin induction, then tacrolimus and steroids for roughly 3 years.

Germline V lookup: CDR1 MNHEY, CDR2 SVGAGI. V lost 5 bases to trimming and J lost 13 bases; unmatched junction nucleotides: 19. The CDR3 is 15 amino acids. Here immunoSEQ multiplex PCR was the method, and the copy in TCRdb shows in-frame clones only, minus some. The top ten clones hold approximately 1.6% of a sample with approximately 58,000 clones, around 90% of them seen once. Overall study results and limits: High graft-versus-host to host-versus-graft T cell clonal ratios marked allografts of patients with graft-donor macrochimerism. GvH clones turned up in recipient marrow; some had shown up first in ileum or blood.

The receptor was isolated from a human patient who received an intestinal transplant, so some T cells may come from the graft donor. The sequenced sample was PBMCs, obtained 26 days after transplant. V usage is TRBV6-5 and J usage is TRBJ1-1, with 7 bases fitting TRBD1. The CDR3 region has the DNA TGTGCCAGCAGTACGCCGGGACAGCGATTTGGACCGGGTTTCTTT. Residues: CASSTPGQRFGPGFF.